These 29 T cell receptor beta chains came from one sample sequenced in a study of T cells in Graves' hyperthyroidism and ophthalmopathy (dated by TCRdb to about 2019). Libraries were built with multiplex PCR. The listed sequencing device is Illumina HiSeq 2000. Amplification of TCR beta CDR3 regions was carried out from RNA transcripts. The TCR CDR3 was subjected to a first round of RT-PCR using the HTBI primer set and the Qiagen OneStep RT-PCR kit. Starting from the raw public reads, TCRdb applied fastp trimming at Q25, assembled clones with MiXCR and retained in-frame beta chains. Identical CDR3 proteins give one entry, which carries the most common genes and DNA. For this sample the table gives around 350,000 distinct CDR3 sequences, of which roughly 19% were detected only once. Of the sample, about 4% falls within the top ten clones. What was sequenced was blood. These receptors were collected from a woman between 18 and 30 years old with Graves' hyperthyroidism.

There are many counts of this clonotype. The CDR3 is CATSRERTANYGYTF. The CDR3 DNA follows: TGTGCCACCAGCAGAGAACGGACAGCTAACTATGGCTACACCTTC. The rearrangement uses TRBV15 and TRBJ1-2, with D possibly being TRBD1 (6 bases). The ends were cut back, 0 bases at V and 0 bases at J, with 8 bases in the middle. Germline-derived CDR1 and CDR2 are LNHNV and YYDKDF (reference sequence). The CDR3 is made up of 15 amino acids.

This clonotype appeared many times. The V and J genes are TRBV28 and TRBJ2-2; D is perhaps TRBD1 (6 bases). The CDR3 is made up of 15 amino acids. The germline V and J ends were trimmed by 6 bases and 9 bases, with 20 bases remaining between them. Germline values: CDR1 MDHEN, CDR2 SYDVKM. The chain's CDR3 is CASSPILGQGWELFF. CDR3 bases: TGTGCCAGCAGCCCCATACTGGGACAAGGGTGGGAGCTGTTTTTT.

The chain recombines TRBV7-8 with TRBJ2-7, with D hard to call. This CDR3 contains 13 residues. CDR1 SGHVS and CDR2 FQNEAQ come from the germline V gene. V lost 5 bases, J lost 6 bases, and 14 bases lay in between. For the CDR3, the DNA is TGTGCCAGCAGCCTCTCCCCACATGGCGAGCAGTACTTC. This codes for CASSLSPHGEQYF.

This clonotype was found many times. A much larger clone lies a single base off, so this may be a read error. The conserved final phenylalanine or tryptophan is absent from the CDR3, which likely points to a read error. The V and J genes are TRBV19 and TRBJ2-2; unclear D gene. The CDR3 is 13 amino acids. Trimming pared 3 bases from V and 7 bases from J, leaving 9 bases between. CDR1 is LNHDA, CDR2 SQIVND, per germline (reference sequence). The CDR3 nucleotides are TGTGCCAGTAGTATTCTTTTGGGCGGGGAGCTGTTTTCT. Protein sequence: CASSILLGGELFS.

The chain has TRBV11-2 and TRBJ1-2; D ambiguous. The germline V and J ends were trimmed by 3 bases and 4 bases, with 18 bases remaining between them. This CDR3 has 16 amino acids. Germline V gives CDR1 SGHAT, CDR2 FQNNGV. CDR3 nucleotide sequence: TGTGCCAGCAGCTTTCCGGCGGGAACGGGAATCTATGGCTACACCTTC. Translated: CASSFPAGTGIYGYTF.

This clonotype was detected many times. The J gene is TRBJ1-1, the V gene TRBV11-3; the D is unclear. The CDR3 sequence is 14 residues long. V dropped 4 bases and J dropped 7 bases, with 16 bases sitting between them. The germline CDR1 and CDR2 sequences are SGHNT and YENEEA. The CDR3 sequence is CASSSRPVASEAFF. In nucleotides, the CDR3 is TGTGCCAGCAGCTCCAGACCCGTAGCTAGTGAAGCTTTCTTT.

At least ten counts were recorded for this clonotype. The rearrangement links TRBV20-1 to TRBJ1-2; D is uncertain. This CDR3 has 12 residues. Trimming removed 6 bases at V and 8 bases at J, with 16 bases between. The V gene's germline CDR1 is DFQATT and CDR2 SNEGSKA (reference sequence). In nucleotides, the CDR3 is TGCAGTGCGCTCATCCCCTCTGAGGGCTACACCTTC. As protein: CSALIPSEGYTF.

This clonotype has at least ten counts. The chain is built from TRBV12-3 or TRBV12-4 and TRBJ2-2; possibly TRBD2 for D (5 bases). V was pared by 3 bases and J by 3 bases, with 8 bases between. The CDR3 consists of 14 residues. The chain's CDR3 is CASSFRGYTGELFF. Written as DNA, the CDR3 is TGTGCCAGCAGTTTTAGAGGGTACACCGGGGAGCTGTTTTTT.

The chain joins TRBV11-2 to TRBJ2-2, with 7 positions matching TRBD2. Losses at the gene ends were 5 bases for V and 4 bases for J; bases not matched to a gene: 10. The V gene's germline CDR1 is SGHAT and CDR2 FQNNGV. The CDR3 spans 16 residues. The CDR3 bases are TGTGCCAGCAGCCCTTGGGGGGGGGTGAGCACCGGGGAGCTGTTTTTT. Translating it yields CASSPWGGVSTGELFF.

This clonotype was counted only a few times. The chain employs TRBV9 and TRBJ2-5, with 9 bases fitting TRBD2. There are 16 residues in the CDR3. V trimming: 4 bases; J trimming: 0 bases; junction bases outside the gene matches: 7. Germline V gene lookup returns CDR1 SGDLS and CDR2 YYNGEE. The CDR3 coding sequence is TGTGCCAGCAGCCGTAGCGGGGGTCTGTACCAAGAGACCCAGTACTTC. The encoded protein is CASSRSGGLYQETQYF.

A word on this clonotype: A much larger clone sits a single nucleotide away, making a read error possible. The chain uses TRBV20-1 and TRBJ2-7, with D maybe TRBD1 (6 bases). V dropped 7 bases and J dropped 4 bases, with 14 bases sitting between them. CDR3 size: 12 residues. Germline CDR1 reads DFQATT; CDR2 reads SNEGSKA (reference sequence). As DNA, the CDR3 is TGCAGTGTTGGGACAAAGAATTACGAGCAGTACTTC. Residues: CSVGTKNYEQYF.

About this clonotype itself: A much larger clone differs from this one at a single base, so this may be a read error. The rearrangement uses TRBV12-3 or TRBV12-4 and TRBJ2-2; no definite D call. This CDR3 is 11 amino acids long. CDR3 coding DNA: TGTGCCGGCAGTTTAGCCGGGGAGCTGTTTTTT. Protein product: CAGSLAGELFF.

The sample holds many counts of this clonotype. The chain employs TRBV20-1 and TRBJ2-5; TRBD2 is a possible D gene (6 bases). Trimming stripped 3 bases from V and 2 bases from J, with 16 bases between. This CDR3 spans 15 amino acids. Germline CDR1 DFQATT, CDR2 SNEGSKA (reference sequence). The CDR3 protein is CSASPRDSGQETQYF. In DNA form, the CDR3 reads TGCAGTGCTAGCCCTCGGGATAGCGGACAAGAGACCCAGTACTTC.

This clonotype was seen many times. The chain uses TRBV19 and TRBJ1-2; TRBD1 matches 8 bases. In germline, CDR1 is LNHDA, CDR2 SQIVND (reference sequence). The V gene end was trimmed by 3 bases and the J gene end by 7 bases; junction bases not matched to a gene: 13. CDR3 size: 16 residues. CDR3 sequence: CASSMYRPGGIGGYTF. CDR3 bases: TGTGCCAGTAGTATGTATCGGCCAGGGGGCATTGGTGGCTACACCTTC. The whole variable domain, filled in from reference TRBV19 and TRBJ1-2, reads DGGITQSPKYLFRKEGQNVTLSCEQNLNHDAMYWYRQDPGQGLRLIYYSQIVNDFQKGDIAEGYSVSREKKESFPLTVTSAQKNPTAFYLCASSMYRPGGIGGYTFGSGTRLTVV.

This clonotype was seen more than once but under ten times. V usage is TRBV10-3 and J usage is TRBJ2-2; 9 bases are a match to TRBD1. V lost 6 bases to trimming and J lost 6 bases; unmatched junction nucleotides: 8. The CDR3 spans 15 residues. The V gene's germline CDR1 is ENHRY and CDR2 SYGVKD. In DNA, the CDR3 is TGTGCCATCAGGGGACAGGGTATCTCCGCCGGGGAGCTGTTTTTT. Its protein product is CAIRGQGISAGELFF.

The chain is built from TRBV11-1 and TRBJ2-7; the D gene is possibly TRBD1 (5 bases). The germline V gene has CDR1 SGHAT and CDR2 FQDESV (reference sequence). V lost 5 bases and J lost 0, with 20 bases in between. The CDR3 sequence is 17 residues long. CDR3 coding DNA: TGTGCCAGCAGCCTCGGCTGGGGCGGCAGATTCTCCTACGAGCAGTACTTC. Protein sequence: CASSLGWGGRFSYEQYF.

This clonotype came up many times. The chain recombines TRBV3-1 with TRBJ1-2, with 12 bases that match TRBD1. Looked up from germline, CDR1 is LGHDT and CDR2 is YNNKEL (reference sequence). CDR3 length: 15 residues. Trimming removed 6 bases from V and 2 bases from J; junction bases left unmatched: 4. CDR3 protein: CASRPGQGANYGYTF. CDR3 coding DNA: TGTGCCAGCAGGCCGGGACAGGGGGCAAACTATGGCTACACCTTC.

This clonotype was seen repeatedly, ten times or more. The V and J genes are TRBV12-3 or TRBV12-4 and TRBJ1-5; 8 nucleotides line up with TRBD1. This CDR3 has 15 amino acids. Trimming at V came to 5 bases and at J to 7 bases, leaving 10 bases not matched to a gene. CDR3 sequence: CASSVNRGGQQPQHF. CDR3 coding DNA: TGTGCCAGCAGTGTAAACAGGGGGGGACAGCAGCCCCAGCATTTT.

This clonotype was detected many times. The CDR3 region has the DNA TGTGCCAGCAGTTACTCGGCATACTCCTACGAGCAGTACTTC. This gives the protein CASSYSAYSYEQYF. This chain uses TRBV6-2 or TRBV6-3 with TRBJ2-7, with D hard to call. The CDR3 totals 14 residues. The germline V gene encodes CDR1 MNHEY and CDR2 SVGEGT. V was cut by 0 bases and J by 0 bases, with 6 bases left in between.

This clonotype was seen a single time. V usage is TRBV12-3 or TRBV12-4 and J usage is TRBJ1-6, with D tentatively TRBD1 (5 bases). This CDR3 has 15 amino acids. V lost 6 bases and J lost 5, with 14 bases in between. The chain's CDR3 is CASSPDSLNNSPLHF. The CDR3 bases are TGTGCCAGCAGCCCCGACAGTCTTAATAATTCACCCCTCCACTTT.

This clonotype appeared a few times. The chain couples TRBV15 to TRBJ1-2; 8 bases line up with TRBD1. In germline, CDR1 is LNHNV, CDR2 YYDKDF (reference sequence). V dropped 0 bases and J dropped 4; count of bases not matched to a gene: 7. This CDR3 is built from 16 residues. The DNA of the CDR3 is TGTGCCACCAGCAGAGACCTGACAGGGGTCTTCTATGGCTACACCTTC. This encodes CATSRDLTGVFYGYTF.

This clonotype was detected many times. V is TRBV6-1 and J is TRBJ2-2; TRBD2 is a possible D gene (6 bases). Trimming removed 6 bases from V and 7 bases from J, with 12 bases in between. Germline V gene data show CDR1 as MNHNS and CDR2 as SASEGT. The CDR3 runs 13 residues. CDR3 in DNA: TGTGCCAGCAGCCCTGGGACTCTCGGGGAGCTGTTTTTT. Translation: CASSPGTLGELFF.

The genes are TRBV6-9 and TRBJ2-5; the D call may be TRBD1 or TRBD2 (5 bases each). V was trimmed by 2 bases and J by 3 bases, leaving 7 bases between them. From germline, CDR1 is MNHGY and CDR2 SVAAGI. The CDR3 runs to 13 residues. CDR3: CASSYEGKETQYF. DNA of the CDR3: TGTGCCAGCAGTTATGAGGGGAAAGAGACCCAGTACTTC.

This clonotype was recorded at least ten times. V and J are TRBV7-9 and TRBJ2-7, with a weak D call TRBD2 (6 bases). The CDR3 sequence is 12 residues long. Germline CDR1 and CDR2: SEHNR and FQNEAQ (reference sequence). V lost 7 bases and J lost 7, with 14 bases in between. The CDR3 DNA is TGTGCCAGCAACCTCGGGAGTTCAGAGCAGTACTTC. It specifies CASNLGSSEQYF.

In this sample, this clonotype turned up many times. The rearrangement links TRBV20-1 to TRBJ2-2; D not certain. Trimming shortened V by 0 bases and J by 7 bases, and 12 bases separated the two germline ends. The CDR3 has 14 residues. Germline CDR1 is DFQATT and CDR2 is SNEGSKA (reference sequence). CDR3 amino acids: CSARDRLSIGELFF. The CDR3 DNA sequence: TGCAGTGCTAGAGATCGGCTGAGCATCGGGGAGCTGTTTTTT.

This clonotype has ten or more counts. CDR3 sequence: CASSKTNQETQYF. DNA of the CDR3: TGTGCCAGCAGCAAAACGAACCAAGAGACCCAGTACTTC. This rearrangement joins TRBV28 to TRBJ2-5, with no clear D. Trimming shortened V by 6 bases and J by 0 bases, and 8 bases separated the two germline ends. This CDR3 contains 13 residues. The V gene's germline CDR1 is MDHEN and CDR2 SYDVKM.

The chain recombines TRBV20-1 with TRBJ2-7; TRBD1 matches at 7 bases. V trimming: 6 bases; J trimming: 10 bases; junction bases outside the gene matches: 6. The CDR3 length is 10 residues. Germline V CDR1 and CDR2: DFQATT, SNEGSKA (reference sequence). This CDR3 is CSASRDSQYF. CDR3 in DNA: TGCAGTGCGTCCCGGGACAGCCAGTACTTC.

J is TRBJ2-7 and V is TRBV6-2 or TRBV6-3, with TRBD1 identical over 10 bases. Per germline, CDR1 MNHEY and CDR2 SVGEGT. The CDR3 has 15 amino acids. Trimming cost V 7 bases and J 5 bases; bases outside gene matches: 11. The CDR3 sequence: CASNYPGTGAHEQYF. CDR3 DNA sequence: TGTGCCAGCAATTATCCCGGGACAGGGGCCCACGAGCAGTACTTC.

This clonotype was recorded many times. This chain connects TRBV3-1 to TRBJ2-3; D is ambiguous. CDR1 and CDR2 (germline): LGHDT, YNNKEL (reference sequence). There are 13 residues in the CDR3. Trimming took 2 bases from V and 1 from J, leaving 4 bases between them. The CDR3 DNA is TGTGCCAGCAGCCAACAGGGCACAGATACGCAGTATTTT. Translated, it gives CASSQQGTDTQYF.